This T cell receptor (beta chain) was sequenced for a study of T cell responses to AZD1222 COVID-19 vaccine. Assay: immunoSEQ multiplex PCR; the TCRdb copy retains only in-frame clones and omits some. The sample consists of 150,000 to 200,000 clones, approximately 90% of them appearing once. This CDR3 has 15 amino acids. Looked up from germline, CDR1 is MNHNS and CDR2 is SASEGT. Trimming took off 2 bases at V and 8 bases at J, with 16 bases between the two ends. V and J are TRBV6-1 and TRBJ2-1; TRBD1 is a possible D gene (6 bases). The source is an adult in good health. Here the sequenced sample was peripheral blood, taken on day 0 of AZD1222 vaccination. CDR3 protein: CASSESAGVGYEQFF. Written as DNA, the CDR3 is TGTGCCAGCAGTGAATCGGCAGGGGTAGGTTATGAGCAGTTCTTC.